The 21 T cell receptor beta chains presented below share a single source sample, sequenced in a study of CD8 T cells in Susac syndrome. Reverse transcription used about 0.5 to 1 ug RNA and random hexamers. TCRdb recomputed calls from the immunoSEQ multiplex PCR reads with MiXCR, one row per CDR3 protein. The sample shows under 200,000 distinct CDR3 sequences, roughly 92% of them seen only once. The material sequenced was CD4+ T cells from PBMCs. These receptors all stem from a human donor with Susac syndrome.

CDR3 residues: CASSYLTEQFF. The CDR3 nucleotides read TGTGCCAGCAGTTATTTAACTGAGCAGTTCTTC. The chain employs TRBV6-5 and TRBJ2-1; D remains unclear. The CDR3 spans 11 residues. Trimming cost V 3 bases and J 9 bases, with 6 bases left between them. Per the germline V gene, CDR1 is MNHEY and CDR2 is SVGAGI.

This sequence joins TRBV18 and TRBJ1-1; D unresolved. Trimming stripped 0 bases from V and 3 bases from J, with 8 bases between. CDR3 length: 14 amino acids. The germline CDR1 and CDR2 sequences are KGHSH and LQKENI. The CDR3 bases are TGTGCCAGCTCACCACCGGCTAGGGACACTGAAGCTTTCTTT. It specifies CASSPPARDTEAFF.

The V and J genes are TRBV11-2 and TRBJ1-4, with no clear D. The CDR3 extends over 15 amino acids. V was trimmed by 0 bases and J by 4 bases, leaving 9 bases between them. The germline gives CDR1 SGHAT, CDR2 FQNNGV. The CDR3 protein is CASSLDLAVNEKLFF. Written as DNA, the CDR3 is TGTGCCAGCAGCTTAGATCTGGCAGTTAATGAAAAACTGTTTTTT.

The rearrangement uses TRBV20-1 and TRBJ1-2; D gene ambiguous. Trimming removed 7 bases from V and 1 base from J, with 13 bases in between. CDR3 size: 13 residues. CDR1 DFQATT and CDR2 SNEGSKA come from the germline V gene (reference sequence). For the CDR3, the DNA is TGCAGTGTCCGAAGGGATCTTAACTATGGCTACACCTTC. This sequence encodes CSVRRDLNYGYTF.

V usage is TRBV4-3 and J usage is TRBJ1-2, with a weak D call TRBD1 (5 bases). This CDR3 is 17 amino acids long. Germline CDR1 is LGHNA and CDR2 is YSLEER. Trimming stripped 4 bases from V and 0 bases from J, with 18 bases between. Here the CDR3 reads CASSPGQQRTTNYGYTF. CDR3 bases: TGCGCCAGCAGCCCGGGGCAACAGAGGACCACTAACTATGGCTACACCTTC.

The CDR3 spells CASSPSTGETLYSNQPQHF. The CDR3 DNA sequence: TGTGCCAGCAGCCCCTCCACAGGGGAAACGCTGTATAGCAATCAGCCCCAGCATTTT. J is TRBJ1-5 and V is TRBV4-2; 7 nucleotides align to TRBD1. With V trimmed by 4 bases and J by 0 bases, 15 bases remained unmatched. Germline lookup yields CDR1 LGHNA and CDR2 YNFKEQ. This CDR3 spans 19 amino acids.

CDR3 nucleotides: TGCGCCAGCAGCAGGGACAGGGACTACTACGAGCAGTACTTC. This translates into CASSRDRDYYEQYF. The chain recombines TRBV5-1 with TRBJ2-7, with TRBD1 matching 9 bases. With V trimmed by 4 bases and J by 3 bases, 5 bases remained unmatched. CDR1 is SGHRS, CDR2 YFSETQ, per germline. The CDR3 covers 14 residues.

CDR3 bases: TGTGCCACCAGTGAACGGGCTATCAGGTTTACTGAAGCTTTCTTT. Its protein product is CATSERAIRFTEAFF. The V gene is TRBV24-1, the J gene TRBJ1-1; no clear D gene. Trimming left V 4 bases short and J 5 bases short, with 16 bases between. CDR3 length equals 15 residues. Germline values: CDR1 KGHDR, CDR2 SFDVKD.

The chain carries TRBV5-1 and TRBJ1-5; 9 bases are a match to TRBD1. CDR3 length equals 15 residues. The V and J ends lost 1 base and 5 bases, in that order; junction bases with no gene match: 4. The V gene's germline CDR1 is SGHRS and CDR2 YFSETQ. Here the CDR3 reads CASSLTTGGDQPQHF. As DNA, the CDR3 is TGCGCCAGCAGCTTGACGACAGGGGGAGATCAGCCCCAGCATTTT. The full variable domain, its missing parts supplied by reference TRBV5-1 and TRBJ1-5, is KAGVTQTPRYLIKTRGQQVTLSCSPISGHRSVSWYQQTPGQGLQFLFEYFSETQRNKGNFPGRFSGRQFSNSRSEMNVSTLELGDSALYLCASSLTTGGDQPQHFGDGTRLSIL.

This chain uses TRBV20-1 with TRBJ2-7; D may be TRBD2 (6 bases). This CDR3 has 15 residues. Germline CDR1 DFQATT, CDR2 SNEGSKA (reference sequence). V was trimmed by 5 bases and J by 2 bases, leaving 19 bases between them. CDR3 amino acids: CSAEAGPGDTYEQYF. Here the CDR3 DNA reads TGCAGTGCTGAAGCGGGTCCTGGTGACACCTACGAGCAGTACTTC.

This chain links TRBV20-1 with TRBJ2-1, with 8 bases matching TRBD2. V shed 4 bases, J shed 1 base, and the junction held 9 bases outside the gene matches. Per germline, CDR1 DFQATT and CDR2 SNEGSKA (reference sequence). This CDR3 region has 16 residues. DNA for the CDR3: TGCAGTGCTATGGCGGGGGGCCACGAGTCCTACAATGAGCAGTTCTTC. Residues: CSAMAGGHESYNEQFF.

The J gene is TRBJ1-2, the V gene TRBV20-1; 8 bases are a match to TRBD1. CDR1 and CDR2 (germline): DFQATT, SNEGSKA (reference sequence). This CDR3 spans 13 amino acids. V gave up 3 bases and J gave up 6 bases; unmatched junction bases: 6. CDR3 protein: CSASNRGGHGYTF. CDR3 bases: TGCAGTGCTAGCAACAGGGGGGGACATGGCTACACCTTC.

V and J are TRBV15 and TRBJ2-1; D possibly corresponds to TRBD2 (6 bases). The CDR3 has 14 amino acids. V was shortened by 5 bases and J by 4 bases, with 12 bases between the two germline ends. Germline assignment: CDR1 LNHNV and CDR2 YYDKDF (reference sequence). The DNA for the CDR3 is TGTGCCACCAGCGGGACTGGCAAGTACAATGAGCAGTTCTTC. It encodes CATSGTGKYNEQFF.

V and J are TRBV11-2 and TRBJ1-1; D call uncertain. This CDR3 is built from 15 residues. Trimming took off 2 bases at V and 1 base at J, with 11 bases between the two ends. Germline values: CDR1 SGHAT, CDR2 FQNNGV. The CDR3 reads CASSLWGAQNTEAFF. DNA of the CDR3: TGTGCCAGCAGCTTATGGGGAGCCCAGAACACTGAAGCTTTCTTT.

The gene calls are TRBV25-1 and TRBJ2-3, with TRBD1 identical over 10 bases. Unmatched junction bases numbered 17, after V lost 3 bases and J lost 2 bases. Germline V CDR1 and CDR2: MGHDK, SYGVNS. The CDR3 has 20 amino acids. CDR3 region: CASSDRDRGSSGVTTDTQYF. The CDR3 coding sequence is TGTGCCAGCAGTGACCGGGACAGGGGATCAAGCGGGGTGACCACAGATACGCAGTATTTT.

The genes are TRBV15 and TRBJ2-5; a possible D gene is TRBD1 (6 bases). CDR1 and CDR2 (germline): LNHNV, YYDKDF (reference sequence). CDR3 length: 15 amino acids. With 0 bases removed from V and 2 bases from J, the gap between germline ends came to 10 bases. The CDR3, as DNA: TGTGCCACCAGCAGAGAAGGACAGAAACAAGAGACCCAGTACTTC. It yields the protein CATSREGQKQETQYF.

CDR3 DNA sequence: TGCAGTGCTCGGGACAGGGGATTTTATAGCAATCAGCCCCAGCATTTT. Amino acid sequence: CSARDRGFYSNQPQHF. The gene calls are TRBV20-1 and TRBJ1-5, with 10 bases that match TRBD1. The CDR3 is 16 residues long. V was pared by 5 bases and J by 0 bases, with 7 bases of the junction left unmatched. Germline loops: CDR1 DFQATT, CDR2 SNEGSKA (reference sequence).

The CDR3 DNA follows: TGCGCCAGCAGCTTGGTGGCAGGGGCGGCCTACGAGCAGTACTTC. As protein: CASSLVAGAAYEQYF. The rearrangement links TRBV5-1 to TRBJ2-7; D might be TRBD1 (6 bases). Germline assignment: CDR1 SGHRS and CDR2 YFSETQ. Trimming removed 0 bases at V and 2 bases at J, with 12 bases between. This CDR3 spans 15 amino acids.

This chain links TRBV18 with TRBJ1-5; 8 bases agree with TRBD1. The V and J ends lost 10 bases and 2 bases, in that order; junction bases with no gene match: 4. From germline, CDR1 is KGHSH and CDR2 LQKENI. This CDR3 has 13 amino acids. CDR3 DNA: TGTGCCACTGCGGGACAGGGCAATCAGCCCCAGCATTTT. It is translated as CATAGQGNQPQHF.

The chain joins TRBV7-2 to TRBJ2-3; D gene uncertain. Germline V gives CDR1 SGHTA, CDR2 FQGNSA. The CDR3 is made up of 14 amino acids. Trimming took off 1 base at V and 4 bases at J, with 9 bases between the two ends. As DNA, the CDR3 is TGTGCCAGCAGCTTAGTAGGACCATCAGATACGCAGTATTTT. This encodes CASSLVGPSDTQYF.

The gene calls are TRBV24-1 and TRBJ2-3; no clear D. CDR1 and CDR2 from the germline V gene are KGHDR and SFDVKD. This CDR3 spans 13 amino acids. The V and J ends lost 1 base and 1 base respectively, with 2 bases between them. CDR3: CATSDFGTDTQYF. CDR3 DNA sequence: TGTGCCACCAGTGATTTTGGCACAGATACGCAGTATTTT.